This T cell receptor beta chain was retrieved from a study of chemoradiotherapy in HPV16-positive cancers. Study-wide points: Candidate HPV-specific clones and E7-related TCR motifs grew in tumor during treatment.

CDR3 length equals 12 residues. The V gene's germline CDR1 is MNHEY and CDR2 SVGAGI. V dropped 6 bases and J dropped 5 bases, with 11 bases sitting between them. Clones were sequenced by immunoSEQ multiplex PCR, and TCRdb holds only the in-frame ones, with some missing. The table has approximately 29,000 clones, 84% seen once. The table lists this clone with a few counts. Its specificity is not known. Samples were taken several times over chemoradiotherapy. The clonotype originates from a human donor with HPV-associated anogenital cancer. This chain links TRBV6-5 with TRBJ2-7; either TRBD1 or TRBD2 may supply D (5 bases each). The starting material was blood, obtained from a patient who underwent chemoradiotherapy. The CDR3 DNA reads TGTGCCAGCAGGGGGACGGTAAACGAGCAGTACTTC. This gives the protein CASRGTVNEQYF.